The sequence of this T cell receptor beta chain was determined in a study of blood T cells in healthy people across ages. The CDR3 extends over 14 amino acids. Trimming shortened V by 5 bases and J by 0 bases, and 9 bases separated the two germline ends. Germline assignment: CDR1 SGHRS and CDR2 YFSETQ. This clonotype has more than one count but fewer than ten. Sample-barcoded 5' priming and a J-beta primer mix drove a second PCR of roughly 7 to 11 cycles. TCRdb re-called the 5' RACE reads through MiXCR, storing one row per CDR3 protein. This sample has about 1.6 million distinct CDR3 sequences, with roughly a third found just once.

This chain uses TRBV5-1 with TRBJ2-1; no firm D call. What was sequenced was blood. The receptor comes from a woman aged 30 to 39 in good health. The CDR3 reads CASRNLSSYNEQFF. CDR3 bases: TGCGCCAGCAGGAATCTAAGCTCCTACAATGAGCAGTTCTTC.